These 30 T cell receptor beta chains originate from one sample sequenced in a study of metastatic and nonmetastatic thyroid tumors. Using MiXCR, TCRdb reanalyzed the PCR reads. The profile shows fewer than 25,000 clones, around 11% of them singletons. Before thyroid surgery, none of the patients had received any treatment. Sequenced input: blood. The receptors shown here come from a female donor with papillary thyroid cancer or a benign thyroid nodule (not recorded which). Some clones in this sample may be carry-over from other donors' samples.

There are many counts of this clone. The chain has TRBV11-2 and TRBJ2-7; a possible D gene is TRBD1 (6 bases). The CDR3 consists of 15 residues. Germline values: CDR1 SGHAT, CDR2 FQNNGV. Trimming removed 5 bases from V and 0 bases from J, with 14 bases in between. The CDR3 DNA is TGTGCCAGCAGCCCAGATCCGGACAGCTCCTACGAGCAGTACTTC. Protein: CASSPDPDSSYEQYF.

The chain has TRBV7-6 and TRBJ2-2; D not certain. CDR3 size: 16 residues. V lost 5 bases to trimming and J lost 6 bases, with 19 bases between them. CDR1 and CDR2 (germline): SGHVS, FNYEAQ. The CDR3 loop is CASSPKGHVASGELFF. The CDR3 nucleotides read TGTGCCAGCAGCCCTAAAGGGCATGTAGCTTCCGGGGAGCTGTTTTTT.

This clone is deemed medium-sized. The identical CDR3 is also encoded by other nucleotide sequences in the sample. This chain joins TRBV10-2 and TRBJ2-7; D is tentatively TRBD1 or TRBD2 (5 bases each). Germline V CDR1 and CDR2: WSHSY, SAAADI. The CDR3 covers 14 residues. V was cut by 6 bases and J by 2 bases, with 14 bases left in between. In nucleotides, the CDR3 is TGCGCCAGCAGCGCTCTTGGGACGACCTACGAGCAGTACTTC. It is translated as CASSALGTTYEQYF.

This clone showed up many times. V gene TRBV2 combines with J gene TRBJ1-3, with D unclear. Germline-derived CDR1 and CDR2 are SNHLY and FYNNEI. The CDR3 sequence is 15 residues long. V gave up 2 bases and J gave up 0 bases, with 8 bases separating them. In DNA form, the CDR3 reads TGTGCCAGCAGTGAAATCCCAAGCTCTGGAAACACCATATATTTT. This gives the protein CASSEIPSSGNTIYF.

The chain uses TRBV27 and TRBJ1-1, with unresolved D. Trimming took off 4 bases at V and 5 bases at J, with 14 bases between the two ends. This CDR3 spans 14 amino acids. The germline V gene has CDR1 MNHEY and CDR2 SMNVEV (reference sequence). CDR3 region: CASSYGLGTTEAFF. CDR3 in DNA: TGTGCCAGCAGTTACGGGCTAGGCACAACTGAAGCTTTCTTT.

This chain links TRBV6-4 with TRBJ2-1; D remains unclear. The CDR3 consists of 15 residues. Trimming took 3 bases from V and 6 from J, leaving 15 bases between them. Germline loops: CDR1 MRHNA, CDR2 SNTAGT. The CDR3 DNA reads as TGTGCCAGCAGTGAAGGGTCAGTGTCGGGCAATGAGCAGTTCTTC. Its protein product is CASSEGSVSGNEQFF.

This clone appeared many times. The V call is TRBV10-1, the J call TRBJ2-3, with 7 bases identical to TRBD2. Germline V CDR1 and CDR2: WNHNN, SYGVQD (reference sequence). V lost 5 bases, J lost 4 bases, and 9 bases stayed unmatched. The CDR3 is 15 residues long. CDR3 sequence reads: CASSQAGSSADTQYF. The CDR3 nucleotides read TGCGCCAGCAGTCAAGCGGGAAGTTCCGCAGATACGCAGTATTTT.

The sample holds many counts of this clone. The chain carries TRBV3-1 and TRBJ2-7, with a possible D match to TRBD1 (6 bases). Germline V CDR1 and CDR2: LGHDT, YNNKEL (reference sequence). The length of the CDR3 is 14 residues. Trimming took 3 bases from V and 1 from J, leaving 10 bases between them. The CDR3 DNA reads TGTGCCAGCAGCCAGTGGGACATGTCCTACGAGCAGTACTTC. It translates to CASSQWDMSYEQYF.

This clone was picked up many times. The chain joins TRBV20-1 to TRBJ2-3, with TRBD2 matching 7 bases. CDR3 length equals 13 residues. The ends lost 4 bases at V and 6 bases at J; junction bases unmatched: 7. Per germline, CDR1 DFQATT and CDR2 SNEGSKA (reference sequence). The CDR3 loop reads CSAMGGSEDTQYF. As DNA, the CDR3 is TGCAGTGCTATGGGCGGGAGCGAGGATACGCAGTATTTT.

This clone is termed medium-sized. The J gene is TRBJ2-2, the V gene TRBV12-3 or TRBV12-4; 7 bases align to TRBD2. The CDR3 loop spans 16 amino acids. Germline trimming cut 6 bases from V and 0 bases from J; bases unmatched to any gene: 7. CDR3 in amino acids: CASRPTSVTNTGELFF. For the CDR3, the DNA is TGTGCCAGCAGACCCACTAGCGTAACGAACACCGGGGAGCTGTTTTTT.

As concerns this clone: Just one base apart from a much larger clone, this may be a read error. The rearrangement uses TRBV4-3 and TRBJ2-3; D unclear. Germline V lookup: CDR1 LGHNA, CDR2 YSLEER. This CDR3 region has 17 residues. CDR3 DNA sequence: TGCGCCGGCAGCCAAGATGGCAGGAGCGCGATCACAGATACGCAGTATTTT. It yields the protein CAGSQDGRSAITDTQYF.

This clone showed up many times. V gene TRBV20-1 combines with J gene TRBJ2-6, with D perhaps TRBD2 (6 bases). This CDR3 region has 14 residues. Germline V gives CDR1 DFQATT, CDR2 SNEGSKA (reference sequence). V lost 7 bases to trimming and J lost 0 bases, with 10 bases between them. For the CDR3, the DNA is TGCAGTGTAGAGGAGGGCTCTGGGGCCAACGTCCTGACTTTC. Its translation: CSVEEGSGANVLTF.

This clone was seen once. The chain is built from TRBV20-1 and TRBJ2-7; 7 nucleotides align to TRBD2. J was trimmed by 4 bases and V by 8 bases; bases with no gene match: 11. The CDR3 runs 13 residues. Germline V gene sequence: CDR1 DFQATT, CDR2 SNEGSKA (reference sequence). The CDR3, as DNA: TGCAGTTCATGGGAGGGACTGTCATACGAGCAGTACTTC. Translation gives CSSWEGLSYEQYF.

This clone was detected many times. The rearrangement uses TRBV6-2 or TRBV6-3 and TRBJ2-4, with 14 bases fitting TRBD2. V dropped 0 bases and J dropped 8; count of bases not matched to a gene: 3. Germline V lookup: CDR1 MNHEY, CDR2 SVGEGT. This CDR3 is 16 amino acids long. The CDR3 region has the DNA TGTGCCAGCAGTTACTCCGGGACTAGCGGGAGTGACATTCAGTACTTC. Translating gives CASSYSGTSGSDIQYF.

In its sample, this clone was seen many times. V usage is TRBV9 and J usage is TRBJ2-1, with 10 bases matching TRBD2. CDR1 SGDLS and CDR2 YYNGEE come from the germline V gene. The CDR3 contains 16 residues. The junction had 6 bases not matched to a gene; V was cut back by 3 bases and J by 3 bases. The CDR3 region has the DNA TGTGCCAGCAGCGCGAAACTAGCGGGGAACTACAATGAGCAGTTCTTC. Residues: CASSAKLAGNYNEQFF.

In this sample, this clone turned up many times. This chain uses TRBV4-1 with TRBJ2-1; TRBD1 is a possible D gene (6 bases). Per germline, CDR1 MGHRA and CDR2 YSYEKL. The germline V and J ends were trimmed by 1 base and 6 bases, with 22 bases remaining between them. This CDR3 has 18 amino acids. The CDR3 region has the DNA TGCGCCAGCAGCCAAGGTACGGTTGGGGCAGGGGTGGCCAATGAGCAGTTCTTC. It is translated as CASSQGTVGAGVANEQFF.

This clone was detected many times. Just one base apart from a much larger clone, this may be a read error. V usage is TRBV6-2 or TRBV6-3 and J usage is TRBJ2-3; D gene unclear. CDR1 is MNHEY, CDR2 SVGEGT, per germline. This CDR3 has 15 amino acids. DNA of the CDR3: TGCGCCAGCAGTGACCCTCACCGGGCCACAGATACGCAGTATTTT. Translation gives CASSDPHRATDTQYF.

The chain uses TRBV18 and TRBJ1-1, with TRBD1 identical over 9 bases. V gave up 1 base and J gave up 4 bases; unmatched junction bases: 13. CDR3 size: 18 residues. Looked up from germline, CDR1 is KGHSH and CDR2 is LQKENI. DNA for the CDR3: TGTGCCAGCTCACCACGTTCACAGGGGGCGCGGATAGGCACTGAAGCTTTCTTT. Its translation: CASSPRSQGARIGTEAFF.

This clone was detected only a few times. The chain couples TRBV27 to TRBJ1-5; 8 positions agree with TRBD1. CDR3 length: 16 amino acids. The germline CDR1 and CDR2 sequences are MNHEY and SMNVEV (reference sequence). V shed 5 bases, J shed 3 bases, and the junction held 9 bases outside the gene matches. The CDR3 sequence is CASSAGTGAPNQPQHF. Here the CDR3 DNA reads TGTGCCAGCAGTGCCGGGACAGGTGCGCCCAATCAGCCCCAGCATTTT.

This clone has ten or more counts. This sequence joins TRBV20-1 and TRBJ1-1, with a possible D match to TRBD1 (6 bases). CDR3 length: 14 amino acids. Germline V gene data show CDR1 as DFQATT and CDR2 as SNEGSKA (reference sequence). The germline V and J ends were trimmed by 5 bases and 7 bases, with 20 bases remaining between them. In DNA form, the CDR3 reads TGCAGTGCTGACGCCCCGGGGGGCCGGTATGAAGCTTTCTTT. Amino acid sequence: CSADAPGGRYEAFF.

This chain joins TRBV11-2 and TRBJ2-7, with D perhaps matching TRBD2 (5 bases). V shed 6 bases and J shed 7 bases, with 16 bases lying between them. In germline, CDR1 is SGHAT, CDR2 FQNNGV. This CDR3 has 13 residues. CDR3 sequence reads: CASRLSGVGEQYF. CDR3 in DNA: TGTGCCAGCAGACTATCCGGGGTCGGGGAGCAGTACTTC.

The sample holds many counts of this clone. CDR3 loop: CSARGQEPSVNTEAFF. The CDR3 coding sequence is TGCAGTGCTAGGGGACAGGAACCATCCGTGAACACTGAAGCTTTCTTT. The rearrangement links TRBV20-1 to TRBJ1-1; the match to TRBD1 covers 8 bases. Germline-derived CDR1 and CDR2 are DFQATT and SNEGSKA (reference sequence). The CDR3 consists of 16 residues. Losses at the gene ends were 3 bases for V and 0 bases for J; bases not matched to a gene: 9.

This clone appeared many times. V and J are TRBV20-1 and TRBJ2-7; TRBD2 matches 8 bases. With 2 bases clipped from V and 1 base from J, the junction kept 10 bases outside the gene matches. The CDR3 contains 16 residues. Germline V CDR1 and CDR2: DFQATT, SNEGSKA (reference sequence). The CDR3 nucleotides read TGCAGTGCTAGACGGGGAGCGGGAGCTATGTCCTACGAGCAGTACTTC. Translating it yields CSARRGAGAMSYEQYF.

J is TRBJ1-1 and V is TRBV6-4; D perhaps matches TRBD1 (5 bases). Looked up from germline, CDR1 is MRHNA and CDR2 is SNTAGT. Trimming took off 5 bases at V and 1 base at J, with 14 bases between the two ends. The CDR3 consists of 15 residues. The CDR3 sequence is CASSHHGTANTEAFF. As DNA, the CDR3 is TGTGCCAGCAGTCATCACGGGACGGCGAACACTGAAGCTTTCTTT.

This clone was found many times. This chain joins TRBV30 and TRBJ2-2; D ambiguous. V gave up 3 bases and J gave up 1 base, with 9 bases separating them. Germline CDR1 GTSNPN, CDR2 SVGIG (reference sequence). The CDR3 has 14 amino acids. CDR3 residues: CAWRQTLNTGELFF. The CDR3 DNA reads as TGTGCCTGGAGACAGACTCTGAACACCGGGGAGCTGTTTTTT.

This clone counts as medium-sized. The genes are TRBV12-3 or TRBV12-4 and TRBJ2-7; TRBD1 agrees at 7 bases. V gave up 6 bases and J gave up 1 base; unmatched junction bases: 3. The CDR3 consists of 13 residues. The CDR3 loop is CASSWDRSYEQYF. The CDR3 DNA is TGTGCCAGCAGCTGGGACAGATCCTACGAGCAGTACTTC.

This clone was detected many times. The CDR3: CASSLGGGPWLFF. Here the CDR3 DNA reads TGTGCCAGCAGCTTAGGCGGTGGCCCATGGCTGTTCTTC. The gene calls are TRBV13 and TRBJ2-1, with D unresolved. Trimming took off 0 bases at V and 15 bases at J, with 15 bases between the two ends. Germline lookup yields CDR1 PRHDT and CDR2 FYEKMQ (reference sequence). CDR3 length: 13 residues.

This clone was counted ten times or more. The CDR3 DNA follows: TGTGCCTGGTCAATCGGAGAGAGATCTAATTCACCCCTCCACTTT. It codes for CAWSIGERSNSPLHF. The chain carries TRBV30 and TRBJ1-6; D gene uncertain. The ends were cut back, 5 bases at V and 6 bases at J, with 17 bases in the middle. The CDR3 has 15 amino acids. Per the germline V gene, CDR1 is GTSNPN and CDR2 is SVGIG (reference sequence).

This clone was picked up a small number of times. This clone may be a read error of a much larger clone one base away. The chain joins TRBV6-1 to TRBJ2-4; D is tentatively TRBD1 or TRBD2 (5 bases each). With 7 bases removed from V and 6 bases from J, the gap between germline ends came to 16 bases. CDR1 MNHNS and CDR2 SASEGT come from the germline V gene. The CDR3 contains 14 residues. This chain's CDR3 is CASIRDDSRNIQYF. The CDR3 DNA reads TGTGCCAGCATTCGGGACGATTCCAGAAACATTCAGTACTTC.

By its share, this clone is medium-sized (0.01 to 0.1%). The genes are TRBV6-1 and TRBJ2-1, with 7 bases aligning to TRBD1. CDR3 length equals 14 residues. V shed 6 bases and J 4 bases; nucleotides not matched to a gene: 6. CDR1 and CDR2 (germline): MNHNS, SASEGT. For the CDR3, the DNA is TGTGCCAGCAGCAAGGACAGGTTATACAATGAGCAGTTCTTC. It is translated as CASSKDRLYNEQFF.